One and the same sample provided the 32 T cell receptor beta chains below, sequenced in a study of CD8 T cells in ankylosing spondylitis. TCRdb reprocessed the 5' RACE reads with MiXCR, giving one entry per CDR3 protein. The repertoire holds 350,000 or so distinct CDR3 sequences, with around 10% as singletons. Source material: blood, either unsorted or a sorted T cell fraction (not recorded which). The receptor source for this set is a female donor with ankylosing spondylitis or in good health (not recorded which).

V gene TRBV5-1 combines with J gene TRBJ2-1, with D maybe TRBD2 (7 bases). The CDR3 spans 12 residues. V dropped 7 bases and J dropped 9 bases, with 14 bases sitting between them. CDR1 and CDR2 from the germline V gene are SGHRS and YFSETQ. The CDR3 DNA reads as TGCGCCAGCTGGGGGGGCCGCGGTGAGCAGTTCTTC. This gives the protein CASWGGRGEQFF.

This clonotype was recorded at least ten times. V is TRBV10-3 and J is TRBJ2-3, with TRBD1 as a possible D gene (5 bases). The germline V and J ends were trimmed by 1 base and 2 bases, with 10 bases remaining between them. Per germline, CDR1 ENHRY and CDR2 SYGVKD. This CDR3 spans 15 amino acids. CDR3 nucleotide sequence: TGTGCCATCAGTGAGTTGGGCGGACACACAGATACGCAGTATTTT. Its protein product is CAISELGGHTDTQYF.

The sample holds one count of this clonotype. CDR3 sequence (DNA): TGCGCCAGCAGTGAGTGGGCCGGCGGGGGGTGGACAGATACGCAGTATTTT. It is translated as CASSEWAGGGWTDTQYF. The chain is built from TRBV10-2 and TRBJ2-3, with 8 bases matching TRBD2. This CDR3 region has 17 residues. Germline V gives CDR1 WSHSY, CDR2 SAAADI. V trimming: 1 base; J trimming: 3 bases; junction bases outside the gene matches: 9.

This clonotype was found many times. CDR3 region: CASSGGPRYGYTF. CDR3 coding DNA: TGCGCCAGCAGCGGCGGGCCTCGATATGGCTACACCTTC. The chain carries TRBV5-1 and TRBJ1-2; no clear D. Trimming cost V 4 bases and J 5 bases, with 12 bases left between them. This CDR3 comprises 13 residues. CDR1 is SGHRS and CDR2 is YFSETQ in the germline V gene.

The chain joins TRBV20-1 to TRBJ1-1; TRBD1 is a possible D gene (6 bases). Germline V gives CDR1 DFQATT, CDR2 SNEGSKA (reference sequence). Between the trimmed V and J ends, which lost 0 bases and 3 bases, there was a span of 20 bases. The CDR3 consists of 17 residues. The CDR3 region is CSARDPALQGIYTEAFF. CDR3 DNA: TGCAGTGCTAGAGACCCGGCCCTACAGGGAATTTACACTGAAGCTTTCTTT.

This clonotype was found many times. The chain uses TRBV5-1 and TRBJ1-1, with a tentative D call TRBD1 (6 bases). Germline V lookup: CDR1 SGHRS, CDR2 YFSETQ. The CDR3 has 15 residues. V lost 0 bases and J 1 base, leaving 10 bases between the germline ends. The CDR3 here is CASSLAWGRNTEAFF. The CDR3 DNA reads TGCGCCAGCAGCTTGGCCTGGGGGCGGAACACTGAAGCTTTCTTT. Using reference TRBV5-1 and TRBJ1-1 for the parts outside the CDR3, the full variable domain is KAGVTQTPRYLIKTRGQQVTLSCSPISGHRSVSWYQQTPGQGLQFLFEYFSETQRNKGNFPGRFSGRQFSNSRSEMNVSTLELGDSALYLCASSLAWGRNTEAFFGQGTRLTVV.

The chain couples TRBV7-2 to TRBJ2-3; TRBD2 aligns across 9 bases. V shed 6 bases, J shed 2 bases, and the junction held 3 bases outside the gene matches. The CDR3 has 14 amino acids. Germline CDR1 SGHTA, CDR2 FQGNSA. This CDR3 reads CASSIAGATDTQYF. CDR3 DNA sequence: TGTGCCAGCAGTATAGCGGGAGCCACAGATACGCAGTATTTT. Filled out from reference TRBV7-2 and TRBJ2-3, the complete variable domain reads GAGVSQSPSNKVTEKGKDVELRCDPISGHTALYWYRQSLGQGLEFLIYFQGNSAPDKSGLPSDRFSAERTGGSVSTLTIQRTQQEDSAVYLCASSIAGATDTQYFGPGTRLTVL.

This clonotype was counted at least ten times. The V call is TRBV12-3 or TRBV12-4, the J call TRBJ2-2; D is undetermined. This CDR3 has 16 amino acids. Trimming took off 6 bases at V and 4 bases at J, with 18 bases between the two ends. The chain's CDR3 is CASSHPGQRITGELFF. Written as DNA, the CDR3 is TGTGCCAGCAGCCACCCCGGGCAGCGAATCACCGGGGAGCTGTTTTTT.

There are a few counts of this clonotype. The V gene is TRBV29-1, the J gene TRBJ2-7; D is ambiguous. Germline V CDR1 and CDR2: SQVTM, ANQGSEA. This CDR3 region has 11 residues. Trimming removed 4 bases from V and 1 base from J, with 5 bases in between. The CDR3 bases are TGCAGCGTTGTAGATTCCTACGAGCAGTACTTC. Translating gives CSVVDSYEQYF.

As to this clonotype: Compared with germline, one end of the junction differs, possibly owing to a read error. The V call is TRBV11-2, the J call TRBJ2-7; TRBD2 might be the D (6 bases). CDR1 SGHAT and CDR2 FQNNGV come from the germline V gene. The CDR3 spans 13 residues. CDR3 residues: CTSSLGGIDEQYF. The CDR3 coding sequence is TGTACCAGCAGCTTAGGCGGGATTGACGAGCAGTACTTC.

CDR3 sequence: CASSFPGLATDTQYF. The DNA of the CDR3 is TGTGCCAGCAGTTTTCCCGGACTAGCGACAGATACGCAGTATTTT. V gene TRBV28 combines with J gene TRBJ2-3; 9 bases match TRBD2. The CDR3 contains 15 residues. Per the germline V gene, CDR1 is MDHEN and CDR2 is SYDVKM. V dropped 3 bases and J dropped 3; count of bases not matched to a gene: 4.

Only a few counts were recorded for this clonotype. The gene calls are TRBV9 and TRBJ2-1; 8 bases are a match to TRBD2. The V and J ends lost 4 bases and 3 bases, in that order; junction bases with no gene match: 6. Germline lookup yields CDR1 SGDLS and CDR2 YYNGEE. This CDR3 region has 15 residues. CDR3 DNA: TGTGCCAGCAGCTCGGGACTAGGGATCTACAATGAGCAGTTCTTC. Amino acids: CASSSGLGIYNEQFF.

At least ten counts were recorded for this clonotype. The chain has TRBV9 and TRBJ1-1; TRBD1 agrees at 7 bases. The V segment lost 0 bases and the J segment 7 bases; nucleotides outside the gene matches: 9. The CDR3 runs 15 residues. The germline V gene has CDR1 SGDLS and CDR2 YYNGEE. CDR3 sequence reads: CASSVGAGGGFEAFF. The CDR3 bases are TGTGCCAGCAGCGTAGGGGCAGGGGGGGGATTTGAAGCTTTCTTT.

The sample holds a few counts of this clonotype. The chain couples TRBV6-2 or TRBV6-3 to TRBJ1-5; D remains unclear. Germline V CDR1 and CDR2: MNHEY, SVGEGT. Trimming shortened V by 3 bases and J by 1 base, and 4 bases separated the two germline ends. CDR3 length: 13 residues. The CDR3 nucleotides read TGTGCCAGCAGTTATGGCAGCAATCAGCCCCAGCATTTT. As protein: CASSYGSNQPQHF.

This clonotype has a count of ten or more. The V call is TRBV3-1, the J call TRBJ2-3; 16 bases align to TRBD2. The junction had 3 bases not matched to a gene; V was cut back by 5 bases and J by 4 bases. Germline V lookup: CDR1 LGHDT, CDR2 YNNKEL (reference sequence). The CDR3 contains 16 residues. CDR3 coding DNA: TGTGCCAGCAGCAAGGGACTAGCGGGGGGGGCAGATACGCAGTATTTT. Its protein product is CASSKGLAGGADTQYF.

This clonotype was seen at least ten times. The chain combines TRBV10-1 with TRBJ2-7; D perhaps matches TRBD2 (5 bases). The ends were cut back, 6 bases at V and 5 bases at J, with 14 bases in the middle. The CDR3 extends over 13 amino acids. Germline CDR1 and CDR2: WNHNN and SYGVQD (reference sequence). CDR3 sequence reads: CASSLAPFHEQYF. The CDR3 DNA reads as TGCGCCAGCAGCCTAGCCCCGTTCCACGAGCAGTACTTC.

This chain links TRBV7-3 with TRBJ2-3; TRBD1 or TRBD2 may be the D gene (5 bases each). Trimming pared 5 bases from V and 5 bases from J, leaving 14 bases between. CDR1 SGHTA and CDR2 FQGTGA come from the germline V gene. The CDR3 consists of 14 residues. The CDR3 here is CASSAGTPRDTQYF. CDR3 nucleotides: TGTGCCAGCAGCGCAGGGACCCCGAGAGATACGCAGTATTTT.

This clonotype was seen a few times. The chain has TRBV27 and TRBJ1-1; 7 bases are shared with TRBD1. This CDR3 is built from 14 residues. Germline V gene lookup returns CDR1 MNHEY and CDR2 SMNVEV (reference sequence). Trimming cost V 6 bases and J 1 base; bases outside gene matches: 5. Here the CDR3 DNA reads TGTGCCAGCAGGCTGTCAGGGGGGAACACTGAAGCTTTCTTT. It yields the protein CASRLSGGNTEAFF.

The CDR3 here is CASSLNGLAGYEQFF. The CDR3 nucleotides are TGTGCCAGCAGTTTGAACGGACTAGCGGGATACGAGCAGTTCTTC. The chain is built from TRBV28 and TRBJ2-1; 12 positions agree with TRBD2. V lost 3 bases, J lost 10 bases, and 7 bases stayed unmatched. This CDR3 has 15 amino acids. Germline V gene data show CDR1 as MDHEN and CDR2 as SYDVKM.

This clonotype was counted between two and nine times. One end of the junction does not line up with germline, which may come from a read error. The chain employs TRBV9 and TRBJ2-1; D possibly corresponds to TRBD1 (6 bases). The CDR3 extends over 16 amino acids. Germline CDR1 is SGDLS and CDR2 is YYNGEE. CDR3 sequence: CASSVGWQGSSNEQFF. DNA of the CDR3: TGTGCCAGCAGCGTAGGATGGCAGGGGTCCTCCAATGAGCAGTTCTTC. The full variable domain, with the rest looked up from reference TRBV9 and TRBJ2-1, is DSGVTQTPKHLITATGQRVTLRCSPRSGDLSVYWYQQSLDQGLQFLIQYYNGEERAKGNILERFSAQQFPDLHSELNLSSLELGDSALYFCASSVGWQGSSNEQFFGPGTRLTVL.

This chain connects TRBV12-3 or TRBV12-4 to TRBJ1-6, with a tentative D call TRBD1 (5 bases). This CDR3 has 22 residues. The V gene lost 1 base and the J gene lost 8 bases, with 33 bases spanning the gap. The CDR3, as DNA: TGTGCCAGCAGTTTAGGCCCCCTAGGAGCCGCACTGGGGGGAATAGTGGATTCACCCCTCCACTTT. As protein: CASSLGPLGAALGGIVDSPLHF.

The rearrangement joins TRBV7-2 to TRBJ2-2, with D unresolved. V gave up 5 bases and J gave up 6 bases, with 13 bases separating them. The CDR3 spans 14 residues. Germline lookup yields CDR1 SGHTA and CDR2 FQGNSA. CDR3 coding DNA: TGTGCCAGCAGCCCATTGCATGGGTCCGGGGAGCTGTTTTTT. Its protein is CASSPLHGSGELFF.

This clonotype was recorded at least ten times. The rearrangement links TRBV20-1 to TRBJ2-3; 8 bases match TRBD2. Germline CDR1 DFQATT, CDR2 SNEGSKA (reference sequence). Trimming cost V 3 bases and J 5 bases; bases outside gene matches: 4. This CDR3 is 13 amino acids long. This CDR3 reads CSASGRALDTQYF. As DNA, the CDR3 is TGCAGTGCTAGCGGGAGGGCCTTAGATACGCAGTATTTT.

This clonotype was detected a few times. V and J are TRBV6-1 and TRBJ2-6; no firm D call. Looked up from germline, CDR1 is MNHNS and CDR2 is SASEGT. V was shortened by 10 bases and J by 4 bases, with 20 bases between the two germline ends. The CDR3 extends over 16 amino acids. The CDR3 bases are TGTGCCACCACGACCTCGAGTTCTTACGGGGCCAACGTCCTGACTTTC. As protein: CATTTSSSYGANVLTF.

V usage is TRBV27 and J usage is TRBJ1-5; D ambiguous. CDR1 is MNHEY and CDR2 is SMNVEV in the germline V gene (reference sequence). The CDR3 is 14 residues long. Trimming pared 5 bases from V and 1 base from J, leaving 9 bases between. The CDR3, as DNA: TGTGCCAGCAGTCATCACTCGAGCAATCAGCCCCAGCATTTT. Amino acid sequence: CASSHHSSNQPQHF.

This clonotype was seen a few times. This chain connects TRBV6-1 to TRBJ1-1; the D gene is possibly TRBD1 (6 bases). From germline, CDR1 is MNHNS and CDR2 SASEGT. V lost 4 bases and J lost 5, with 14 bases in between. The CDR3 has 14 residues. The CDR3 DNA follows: TGTGCCAGCAGTGTCGGACAGATGGGGACTGAAGCTTTCTTT. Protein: CASSVGQMGTEAFF.

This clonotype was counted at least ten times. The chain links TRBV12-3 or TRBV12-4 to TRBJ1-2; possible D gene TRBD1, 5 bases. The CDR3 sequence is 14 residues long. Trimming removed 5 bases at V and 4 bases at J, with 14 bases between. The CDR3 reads CASSPTGGAYGYTF. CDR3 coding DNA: TGTGCCAGCAGTCCGACCGGAGGGGCCTATGGCTACACCTTC.

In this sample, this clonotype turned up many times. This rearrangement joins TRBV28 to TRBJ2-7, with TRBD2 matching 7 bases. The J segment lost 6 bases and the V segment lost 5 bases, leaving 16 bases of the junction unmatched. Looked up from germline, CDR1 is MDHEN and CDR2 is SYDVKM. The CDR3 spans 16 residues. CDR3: CASSAIAGGSFGEQYF. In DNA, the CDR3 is TGTGCCAGCAGTGCCATAGCCGGGGGGTCTTTTGGCGAGCAGTACTTC.

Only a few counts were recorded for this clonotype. Here the CDR3 reads CSAIQGDYGYTF. The CDR3 coding sequence is TGCAGTGCCATACAGGGGGACTATGGCTACACCTTC. This chain joins TRBV20-1 and TRBJ1-2; 8 bases agree with TRBD1. This CDR3 has 12 amino acids. The junction had 3 bases not matched to a gene; V was cut back by 6 bases and J by 3 bases. Per germline, CDR1 DFQATT and CDR2 SNEGSKA (reference sequence).

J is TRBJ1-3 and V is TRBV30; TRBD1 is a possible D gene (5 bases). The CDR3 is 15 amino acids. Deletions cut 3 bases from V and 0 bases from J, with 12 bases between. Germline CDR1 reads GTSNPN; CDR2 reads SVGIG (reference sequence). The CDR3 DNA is TGTGCCTGGAGGTCCCGGGGGAGCTCTGGAAACACCATATATTTT. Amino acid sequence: CAWRSRGSSGNTIYF.

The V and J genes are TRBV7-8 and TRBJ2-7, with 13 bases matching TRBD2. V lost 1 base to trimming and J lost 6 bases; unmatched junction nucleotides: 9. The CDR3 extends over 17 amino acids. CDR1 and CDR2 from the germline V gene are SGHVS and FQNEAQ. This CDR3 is CASSLGTTSGRAAEQYF. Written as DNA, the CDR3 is TGTGCCAGCAGCTTAGGGACCACTAGCGGGAGGGCCGCCGAGCAGTACTTC.

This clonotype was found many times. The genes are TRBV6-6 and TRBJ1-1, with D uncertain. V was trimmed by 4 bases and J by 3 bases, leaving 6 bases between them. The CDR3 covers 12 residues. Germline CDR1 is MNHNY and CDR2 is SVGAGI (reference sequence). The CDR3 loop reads CASSSRYTEAFF. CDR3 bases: TGTGCCAGCAGTTCAAGGTACACTGAAGCTTTCTTT.